This paragraph covers one TCR beta chain sequence. What it binds is not known. This sample is drawn from a study of T cell clonotyping in hematopoietic cell transplantation. Germline CDR1 SGHRS, CDR2 YFSETQ. J lost 2 bases, V lost 3 bases, and 9 bases had no gene match. The CDR3 has 16 amino acids. Overall study results and limits: Pathologically expanded recipient clonotypes increased progressively from day 30 to day 180 as diversity fell. Without cell sorting, CD4 versus CD8 contributions remain unresolved.

Assay used: immunoSEQ multiplex PCR; TCRdb lists only in-frame clones, some missing. The repertoire holds approximately 2,000 clones, with just under 95% as singletons. Sequencing used peripheral blood mononuclear cells. This sequence was found in a man between 45 and 60 years old in good health. Some clones in this sample may be carry-over from other donors' samples. The chain recombines TRBV5-1 with TRBJ2-7, with 9 bases that match TRBD2. The CDR3 protein is CASSSGKAGGPYEQYF. The CDR3 DNA follows: TGCGCCAGCAGCTCGGGAAAAGCGGGGGGCCCCTACGAGCAGTACTTC.